This T cell receptor (beta chain) was sequenced in a study of blood T cell repertoires in COVID-19. The assay was immunoSEQ multiplex PCR, and TCRdb's table has in-frame clones only and misses some. The table shows around 230,000 clones, with approximately 84% occurring only once. Sequenced: peripheral blood. This TCR derives from a man aged 45-65 years with COVID-19, enrolled during active disease.

The CDR3 reads CASRGVPIYNSPLHF. The CDR3 DNA reads TGTGCCAGCAGAGGGGTCCCCATCTATAATTCACCCCTCCACTTT. J is TRBJ1-6 and V is TRBV6-5; TRBD1 is a possible D gene (5 bases). Trimming stripped 6 bases from V and 3 bases from J, with 12 bases between. Germline loops: CDR1 MNHEY, CDR2 SVGAGI. The CDR3 is made up of 15 amino acids.